This T cell receptor (beta chain) derives from a study of metastatic and nonmetastatic thyroid tumors. Across the whole study: Malignant thyroid and benign thyroid patients provided blood and tumor or nodule tissue whose repertoires were compared.

TCRdb re-clonotyped the PCR reads via MiXCR. Of around 31,000 clones listed, 15% to 20% are singletons. Treatment of any kind had been given to no patient before thyroid surgery. Germline lookup yields CDR1 SGHNT and CDR2 YENEEA. CDR3 length equals 13 residues. Trimming took 0 bases from V and 4 from J, leaving 6 bases between them. This clone was detected ten times or more. The rearrangement uses TRBV11-3 and TRBJ1-2; possible D gene TRBD1, 6 bases. The clonotype comes from a female donor with papillary thyroid cancer or a benign thyroid nodule (not recorded which). Some clones in this sample may be carry-over from other donors' samples. Input material: blood. The CDR3 coding sequence is TGTGCCAGCAGCTTAGACAGGGGCTATGGCTACACCTTC. It translates to CASSLDRGYGYTF.